This T cell receptor (beta chain) is from a study of cytomegalovirus exposure and HLA in healthy donors. Study-wide points: Data from an earlier analysis indicated that most TCR beta V segments were productive either about 87% or about 30% of the time.

The PCR used 60 Vbeta and 13 Jbeta primers. Sequenced by immunoSEQ multiplex PCR; TCRdb stores in-frame clones only, minus some. The repertoire holds tens of thousands of clones, about 79% seen once, with approximately 17% in the top ten. All the people who gave samples were healthy bone marrow donors. CDR3 size: 14 residues. CDR1 is MGHRA and CDR2 is YSYEKL in the germline V gene. With V trimmed by 5 bases and J by 4 bases, 7 bases remained unmatched. A few counts support this clone. What it recognizes is unknown. V and J are TRBV4-1 and TRBJ2-5; the match to TRBD1 covers 7 bases. Sequences were obtained from PBMCs. This sequence originates from a man aged 70 or older in good health and CMV-seropositive. The CDR3 coding sequence is TGCGCCAGCAGCACACCGACAGGGCCAGAGACCCAGTACTTC. As protein: CASSTPTGPETQYF.